One and the same sample provided the 27 T cell receptor beta chains below, sequenced in a study of identical twins. TCRdb redid the calling of the 5' RACE reads with MiXCR, one entry per CDR3 protein. Among around 450,000 distinct CDR3 sequences, 14% were seen once, and the ten largest hold approximately 0.52%. The same data also went into a second study, on yellow fever vaccine responses in identical twins.

Sequencing was performed on CD4+ T cells sorted from blood. These receptor sequences come from a young woman in good health.

The CDR3 DNA follows: TGTGCCACCGACTCTGGGCCCTACAATGAGCAGTTCTTC. This gives the protein CATDSGPYNEQFF. The V call is TRBV10-3, the J call TRBJ2-1; D is ambiguous. The CDR3 spans 13 residues. Trimming took 10 bases from V and 2 from J, leaving 12 bases between them. CDR1 and CDR2 from the germline V gene are ENHRY and SYGVKD.

This clonotype was counted a few times. The rearrangement links TRBV6-2 or TRBV6-3 to TRBJ2-1; no clear D. V was shortened by 4 bases and J by 15 bases, with 19 bases between the two germline ends. Germline assignment: CDR1 MNHEY and CDR2 SVGEGT. The CDR3 is 13 amino acids. CDR3 region: CASSFSHDRWAFF. CDR3 DNA sequence: TGTGCCAGCAGTTTCTCCCATGACCGCTGGGCGTTCTTC.

The chain recombines TRBV6-5 with TRBJ1-2, with TRBD1 identical over 9 bases. J gave up 4 bases and V 2 bases, and 2 bases lay outside the gene matches. Germline loops: CDR1 MNHEY, CDR2 SVGAGI. This CDR3 has 14 residues. This CDR3 is CASSYPDRGYGYTF. CDR3 sequence (DNA): TGTGCCAGCAGTTACCCGGACAGGGGCTATGGCTACACCTTC.

A few counts support this clonotype. The rearrangement links TRBV5-1 to TRBJ2-3; 13 nucleotides align to TRBD2. This CDR3 is 16 amino acids long. In germline, CDR1 is SGHRS, CDR2 YFSETQ. Unmatched junction bases numbered 5, after V lost 4 bases and J lost 3 bases. Here the CDR3 reads CASSNGLAGVTDTQYF. The CDR3 DNA is TGCGCCAGCAGCAATGGACTAGCGGGAGTAACAGATACGCAGTATTTT.

This clonotype was detected only a few times. The V call is TRBV29-1, the J call TRBJ2-7, with a weak D call TRBD1 (7 bases). This CDR3 comprises 14 residues. Germline assignment: CDR1 SQVTM and CDR2 ANQGSEA. In DNA, the CDR3 is TGCAGAGATGAAGATCGGGCAGGGGGGTACGAGCAGTACTTC. It is translated as CRDEDRAGGYEQYF.

This clonotype was seen many times. The genes are TRBV15 and TRBJ1-1; D gene ambiguous. The V gene's germline CDR1 is LNHNV and CDR2 YYDKDF (reference sequence). CDR3 length: 16 residues. V gave up 0 bases and J gave up 1 base, with 12 bases separating them. CDR3 protein: CATSRDGLVQNTEAFF. The CDR3 DNA follows: TGTGCCACCAGCAGAGACGGGCTGGTCCAGAACACTGAAGCTTTCTTT.

This clonotype was counted between two and nine times. The rearrangement links TRBV27 to TRBJ2-3; 10 bases are shared with TRBD2. Germline V CDR1 and CDR2: MNHEY, SMNVEV (reference sequence). The CDR3 loop spans 14 amino acids. Trimming cost V 6 bases and J 5 bases; bases outside gene matches: 5. CDR3 amino acids: CASRHRLAGDTQYF. CDR3 DNA sequence: TGTGCCAGCAGACACAGACTAGCGGGAGATACGCAGTATTTT.

This clonotype was seen more than once but under ten times. The V and J genes are TRBV9 and TRBJ2-1, with D perhaps given as TRBD1 or TRBD2 (5 bases each). Germline loops: CDR1 SGDLS, CDR2 YYNGEE. V dropped 3 bases and J dropped 6 bases, with 16 bases sitting between them. The CDR3 loop spans 15 amino acids. CDR3 nucleotides: TGTGCCAGCAGCGCGGTGGGGTCGGGGCCCAATGAGCAGTTCTTC. Translating it yields CASSAVGSGPNEQFF.

Many counts were recorded for this clonotype. CDR3: CASSLVLAGEKEQYF. CDR3 DNA: TGTGCCAGCAGTTTAGTGCTAGCGGGAGAGAAGGAGCAGTACTTC. This chain uses TRBV12-3 or TRBV12-4 with TRBJ2-7; 10 bases are a match to TRBD2. The CDR3 covers 15 residues. The V segment lost 1 base and the J segment 7 bases; nucleotides outside the gene matches: 7.

The CDR3 region has the DNA TGCGCCAGCAGCTCCCAAGGCACTTCTGGGGCCAACGTCCTGACTTTC. This gives the protein CASSSQGTSGANVLTF. This chain joins TRBV5-1 and TRBJ2-6; D is undetermined. Germline lookup yields CDR1 SGHRS and CDR2 YFSETQ. V lost 3 bases to trimming and J lost 1 base, with 11 bases between them. The CDR3 is 16 amino acids.

The rearrangement uses TRBV15 and TRBJ2-7; possible D gene TRBD2, 5 bases. Deletions cut 0 bases from V and 6 bases from J, with 12 bases between. Per germline, CDR1 LNHNV and CDR2 YYDKDF (reference sequence). CDR3 length: 14 amino acids. The CDR3 here is CATSRDPLAGEQYF. CDR3 DNA: TGTGCCACCAGCAGAGATCCCCTAGCAGGCGAGCAGTACTTC.

In this sample, this clonotype turned up a few times. The chain uses TRBV5-1 and TRBJ2-3; D not certain. The V end lost 0 bases, the J end lost 6 bases, and 17 bases lay between the germline ends. CDR3 length: 16 residues. Germline V lookup: CDR1 SGHRS, CDR2 YFSETQ. CDR3 DNA: TGCGCCAGCAGCTTGGAAGGCGGAGTGGGTCGGGATACGCAGTATTTT. Translation gives CASSLEGGVGRDTQYF.

This clonotype came up a few times. For the CDR3, the DNA is TGTGCCAGCAGTTTAGTTCAGGGGGCCGCTGAGCAGTTCTTC. Protein: CASSLVQGAAEQFF. The chain is built from TRBV12-3 or TRBV12-4 and TRBJ2-1; 8 bases are a match to TRBD1. The CDR3 length is 14 residues. The J segment lost 9 bases and the V segment lost 1 base, leaving 5 bases of the junction unmatched.

This clonotype was observed a few times. This chain links TRBV6-5 with TRBJ2-3; D gene ambiguous. V lost 0 bases to trimming and J lost 5 bases, with 15 bases between them. The CDR3 runs to 16 residues. The germline V gene has CDR1 MNHEY and CDR2 SVGAGI. The CDR3 sequence is CASSYSKALPGDTQYF. CDR3 coding DNA: TGTGCCAGCAGTTACTCGAAGGCCCTGCCGGGAGATACGCAGTATTTT.

About this clonotype itself: Relative to the germline gene, one junction end is altered; a read error may explain this. This sequence joins TRBV6-1 and TRBJ2-7; the match to TRBD1 covers 8 bases. The germline V gene encodes CDR1 MNHNS and CDR2 SASEGT. This CDR3 region has 15 residues. The CDR3 nucleotides are TGTGGCAGCAGTAGAGCCGGACAGGGATCCTACGAGCAGTACTTC. This encodes CGSSRAGQGSYEQYF.

The chain employs TRBV20-1 and TRBJ2-7; no clear D gene. This CDR3 is built from 11 residues. Trimming removed 0 bases from V and 13 bases from J, with 13 bases in between. The V gene's germline CDR1 is DFQATT and CDR2 SNEGSKA (reference sequence). The CDR3 nucleotides read TGCAGTGCTAGAGACCAGGCCAACCACTACTTC. This gives the protein CSARDQANHYF.

The chain combines TRBV20-1 with TRBJ2-1; 13 nucleotides agree with TRBD2. Unmatched junction bases numbered 15, after V lost 7 bases and J lost 0 bases. Germline lookup yields CDR1 DFQATT and CDR2 SNEGSKA (reference sequence). This CDR3 contains 19 residues. Here the CDR3 reads CSGPTTSGRGGSSYNEQFF. Written as DNA, the CDR3 is TGCAGTGGCCCCACTACTAGCGGGAGGGGGGGGAGCTCCTACAATGAGCAGTTCTTC.

This clonotype showed up just a few times. The CDR3 nucleotides are TGTGCCAGCAGTTTGACCCAGGGGACCTATGGCTACACCTTC. Protein sequence: CASSLTQGTYGYTF. V and J are TRBV12-3 or TRBV12-4 and TRBJ1-2, with D perhaps TRBD1 (6 bases). The CDR3 loop spans 14 amino acids. The V and J ends lost 3 bases and 4 bases respectively, with 12 bases between them.

This clonotype occurred a few times. The V and J genes are TRBV10-3 and TRBJ1-2; no clear D. Germline loops: CDR1 ENHRY, CDR2 SYGVKD. Trimming removed 0 bases at V and 4 bases at J, with 6 bases between. This CDR3 is built from 13 residues. CDR3 nucleotides: TGTGCCATCAGTGAGTCCAACCTCTATGGCTACACCTTC. It codes for CAISESNLYGYTF.

V is TRBV6-2 or TRBV6-3 and J is TRBJ2-2; D is undetermined. V lost 0 bases to trimming and J lost 4 bases, with 6 bases between them. This CDR3 region has 14 residues. Germline V gives CDR1 MNHEY, CDR2 SVGEGT. CDR3: CASSYSSFTGELFF. CDR3 nucleotides: TGTGCCAGCAGTTACTCGAGTTTCACCGGGGAGCTGTTTTTT.

This chain links TRBV15 with TRBJ2-7; D assignment may be TRBD1 or TRBD2 (5 bases each). The CDR3 is 18 amino acids. Trimming pared 1 base from V and 6 bases from J, leaving 25 bases between. Germline CDR1 and CDR2: LNHNV and YYDKDF (reference sequence). DNA for the CDR3: TGTGCCACCAGCAGAGCGAAGGGGAGCCCGGGATTGAGAAGCGAGCAGTACTTC. Translation: CATSRAKGSPGLRSEQYF.

This clonotype appeared a few times. The chain has TRBV4-3 and TRBJ2-2, with a weak D call TRBD2 (6 bases). The CDR3 runs to 17 residues. Germline loops: CDR1 LGHNA, CDR2 YSLEER. V was trimmed by 0 bases and J by 4 bases, leaving 15 bases between them. The CDR3 region is CASSQDNGGAGTGELFF. CDR3 sequence (DNA): TGCGCCAGCAGCCAAGATAATGGGGGAGCGGGCACCGGGGAGCTGTTTTTT.

The V gene is TRBV7-8, the J gene TRBJ2-2, with D perhaps TRBD1 (6 bases). The CDR3 spans 16 residues. Germline-derived CDR1 and CDR2 are SGHVS and FQNEAQ. Trimming left V 3 bases short and J 0 bases short, with 11 bases between. CDR3 in amino acids: CASSLMTGANTGELFF. The CDR3 DNA follows: TGTGCCAGCAGCTTGATGACAGGTGCGAACACCGGGGAGCTGTTTTTT.

There are a few counts of this clonotype. The gene calls are TRBV27 and TRBJ1-5, with D possibly matching TRBD1 (6 bases). Per the germline V gene, CDR1 is MNHEY and CDR2 is SMNVEV (reference sequence). The CDR3 has 15 amino acids. The V and J ends lost 6 bases and 4 bases respectively, with 16 bases between them. The CDR3 DNA follows: TGTGCCAGCAGGGCCGGACAGCTTTTGAATCAGCCCCAGCATTTT. This translates into CASRAGQLLNQPQHF.

The rearrangement joins TRBV5-1 to TRBJ2-7, with 11 bases aligning to TRBD2. V shed 0 bases and J 2 bases; nucleotides not matched to a gene: 10. The CDR3 totals 18 residues. Germline CDR1 and CDR2: SGHRS and YFSETQ. Written as DNA, the CDR3 is TGCGCCAGCAGCTTGGAGCTAGCGGGAGGCCCCATCACCTACGAGCAGTACTTC. This translates into CASSLELAGGPITYEQYF.

The chain employs TRBV4-3 and TRBJ2-5; TRBD2 aligns across 12 bases. The CDR3 sequence is 15 residues long. From germline, CDR1 is LGHNA and CDR2 YSLEER. V gave up 3 bases and J gave up 3 bases; unmatched junction bases: 2. The CDR3 is CASSHLAGGEETQYF. CDR3 DNA sequence: TGCGCCAGCAGCCACCTAGCGGGAGGGGAAGAGACCCAGTACTTC.

This clonotype has just a few counts. CDR3 protein: CASSLPTSGFYEQYF. The CDR3 nucleotides are TGTGCCAGCAGCCTACCGACTAGCGGGTTCTACGAGCAGTACTTC. V and J are TRBV11-2 and TRBJ2-7; TRBD2 matches at 10 bases. The trim removed 5 bases at V and 3 bases at J, leaving 7 bases unmatched. The length of the CDR3 is 15 residues. The germline V gene encodes CDR1 SGHAT and CDR2 FQNNGV.